These T cell receptor beta chains were read from a single sample in a study of blood T cell repertoires in COVID-19. Assay used: immunoSEQ multiplex PCR; TCRdb lists only in-frame clones, some missing. This sample yields roughly 75,000 clones, of which roughly 70% are seen a single time; 2.6% belongs to the top ten. The sample taken for sequencing was peripheral blood. The receptors were gathered from a human donor with acute or convalescent COVID-19. The donor label of this sample is uncertain. CDR3s include the opening cysteine and the closing phenylalanine or tryptophan. The order of the fields is clone size, V gene, J gene, D gene, CDR3 protein, CDR3 DNA. D genes are given only for firm matches. Rows may omit the clone size; those that give it use once, few, many or a size class.

abundance: -
v_gene: TRBV7-2
j_gene: TRBJ2-2
d_gene: TRBD1
CDR3aa: CASSVQGGSGELFF
CDR3nt: TGTGCCAGCAGCGTACAGGGGGGTTCCGGGGAGCTGTTTTTT

abundance: -
v_gene: TRBV19
j_gene: TRBJ2-2
d_gene: -
CDR3aa: CASRKQGFGGELFF
CDR3nt: TGTGCCAGTAGAAAACAGGGTTTCGGCGGGGAGCTGTTTTTT

abundance: -
v_gene: TRBV7-6
j_gene: TRBJ1-1
d_gene: TRBD1
CDR3aa: CASSTGGRTEAFF
CDR3nt: TGTGCCAGTTCCACAGGGGGCAGGACTGAAGCTTTCTTT

abundance: -
v_gene: TRBV29-1
j_gene: TRBJ1-1
d_gene: -
CDR3aa: CSAVHSEAFF
CDR3nt: TGCAGCGCGGTTCACTCGGAAGCTTTCTTT

abundance: -
v_gene: TRBV11-1
j_gene: TRBJ2-5
d_gene: -
CDR3aa: CASSQGLAETQYF
CDR3nt: TGTGCCAGCAGCCAGGGACTGGCAGAGACCCAGTACTTC

abundance: -
v_gene: TRBV19
j_gene: TRBJ2-2
d_gene: TRBD2
CDR3aa: CASRLADNTGELFF
CDR3nt: TGTGCCAGTAGACTAGCGGATAACACCGGGGAGCTGTTTTTT

abundance: -
v_gene: TRBV6-6
j_gene: TRBJ2-1
d_gene: TRBD1
CDR3aa: CASSTDRGRYNEQFF
CDR3nt: TGTGCCAGCAGTACGGACAGGGGCAGGTACAATGAGCAGTTCTTC

abundance: -
v_gene: TRBV18
j_gene: TRBJ1-2
d_gene: TRBD1
CDR3aa: CASSPEGQGYGYTF
CDR3nt: TGTGCCAGCTCACCAGAGGGACAGGGATATGGCTACACCTTC

abundance: -
v_gene: TRBV5-1
j_gene: TRBJ1-2
d_gene: -
CDR3aa: CASSPGGTNNYGYTF
CDR3nt: TGCGCCAGCAGCCCGGGGGGGACAAATAACTATGGCTACACCTTC

abundance: -
v_gene: TRBV16
j_gene: TRBJ1-3
d_gene: TRBD1
CDR3aa: CASSQFGTGTGVGNTIYF
CDR3nt: TGTGCCAGCAGCCAATTCGGAACCGGGACAGGGGTCGGAAACACCATATATTTT

abundance: -
v_gene: TRBV24-1
j_gene: TRBJ2-6
d_gene: TRBD1
CDR3aa: CATSDTRTGEAPGANVLTF
CDR3nt: TGTGCCACCAGTGATACCCGGACAGGGGAAGCCCCTGGGGCCAACGTCCTGACTTTC

abundance: many
v_gene: TRBV27
j_gene: TRBJ2-7
d_gene: TRBD2
CDR3aa: CASRQREFTHEQYF
CDR3nt: TGTGCCAGCAGACAGCGGGAATTCACCCACGAGCAGTACTTC

abundance: -
v_gene: TRBV5-4
j_gene: TRBJ2-5
d_gene: TRBD1
CDR3aa: CASRPGGLETQYF
CDR3nt: TGTGCCAGCAGACCAGGGGGCTTGGAGACCCAGTACTTC

abundance: -
v_gene: TRBV6-6
j_gene: TRBJ2-1
d_gene: TRBD2
CDR3aa: CASSGTSGLSYNEQFF
CDR3nt: TGTGCCAGCAGTGGGACTAGCGGCCTCTCCTACAATGAGCAGTTCTTC

abundance: -
v_gene: TRBV5-6
j_gene: TRBJ2-2
d_gene: -
CDR3aa: CASTISSPNTGELFF
CDR3nt: TGTGCCAGCACTATATCGTCCCCGAACACCGGGGAGCTGTTTTTT

abundance: once
v_gene: TRBV3-1/TRBV3-2
j_gene: TRBJ1-2
d_gene: -
CDR3aa: CASSQGAGGYGYTF
CDR3nt: TGTGCCAGCAGCCAAGGCGCCGGGGGCTATGGCTACACCTTC

abundance: -
v_gene: TRBV11-2
j_gene: TRBJ2-2
d_gene: -
CDR3aa: CASSQTDYTGELFF
CDR3nt: TGTGCCAGCAGCCAGACAGACTACACCGGGGAGCTGTTTTTT

abundance: -
v_gene: TRBV14
j_gene: TRBJ1-4
d_gene: TRBD1
CDR3aa: CASSLNRGRNEKLFF
CDR3nt: TGTGCCAGCAGCCTCAACAGGGGACGGAATGAAAAACTGTTTTTT

abundance: -
v_gene: TRBV7-2
j_gene: TRBJ2-7
d_gene: TRBD2
CDR3aa: CASSLEGTSRGYEQYF
CDR3nt: TGTGCCAGCAGCTTAGAGGGGACTAGTCGGGGTTACGAGCAGTACTTC

abundance: -
v_gene: TRBV19
j_gene: TRBJ2-5
d_gene: -
CDR3aa: CASIGGSQETQYF
CDR3nt: TGTGCCAGTATTGGCGGTAGCCAAGAGACCCAGTACTTC

abundance: -
v_gene: TRBV5-1
j_gene: TRBJ2-2
d_gene: -
CDR3aa: CASSGGAGTGELFF
CDR3nt: TGCGCCAGCAGCGGGGGGGCCGGCACCGGGGAGCTGTTTTTT

abundance: -
v_gene: TRBV7-2
j_gene: TRBJ1-4
d_gene: TRBD1
CDR3aa: CASSSGQGPATNEKLFF
CDR3nt: TGTGCCAGCAGCTCGGGACAGGGCCCTGCAACTAATGAAAAACTGTTTTTT

abundance: -
v_gene: TRBV28
j_gene: TRBJ1-1
d_gene: -
CDR3aa: CASSPREALNTEAFF
CDR3nt: TGTGCCAGCAGTCCCCGGGAGGCCCTGAACACTGAAGCTTTCTTT

abundance: -
v_gene: TRBV5-6
j_gene: TRBJ2-1
d_gene: -
CDR3aa: CASSLDGPPRNEQFF
CDR3nt: TGTGCCAGCAGCTTGGACGGCCCCCCGAGGAATGAGCAGTTCTTC

abundance: few
v_gene: TRBV16
j_gene: TRBJ1-6
d_gene: TRBD1
CDR3aa: CASSRGTGKDNSPLHF
CDR3nt: TGTGCCAGCAGCCGTGGGACAGGGAAAGATAATTCACCCCTCCACTTT

abundance: -
v_gene: TRBV19
j_gene: TRBJ2-1
d_gene: TRBD2
CDR3aa: CASSPGLAGVGEQFF
CDR3nt: TGTGCCAGTAGTCCGGGACTAGCGGGAGTGGGTGAGCAGTTCTTC

abundance: medium-sized
v_gene: TRBV7-9
j_gene: TRBJ1-1
d_gene: -
CDR3aa: CASSPWNTEAFF
CDR3nt: TGTGCCAGCAGCCCCTGGAACACTGAAGCTTTCTTT

abundance: -
v_gene: TRBV30
j_gene: TRBJ1-2
d_gene: -
CDR3aa: CAWGISGYGYTF
CDR3nt: TGTGCCTGGGGGATTTCAGGTTATGGCTACACCTTC

abundance: -
v_gene: TRBV12-3/TRBV12-4
j_gene: TRBJ2-1
d_gene: -
CDR3aa: CASSYSGNEQFF
CDR3nt: TGTGCCAGCAGCTACTCGGGGAATGAGCAGTTCTTC

abundance: -
v_gene: TRBV6-2/TRBV6-3
j_gene: TRBJ2-1
d_gene: TRBD2
CDR3aa: CASSWGGEQFF
CDR3nt: TGTGCCAGCAGTTGGGGGGGTGAGCAGTTCTTC

abundance: -
v_gene: TRBV4-2
j_gene: TRBJ2-7
d_gene: -
CDR3aa: CASSQSEAFDPYEQYF
CDR3nt: TGTGCCAGCAGCCAAAGCGAAGCGTTTGACCCCTACGAGCAGTACTTC

abundance: -
v_gene: TRBV29-1
j_gene: TRBJ2-3
d_gene: TRBD2
CDR3aa: CSAFSGRRTDTQYF
CDR3nt: TGCAGCGCTTTTAGCGGGAGGCGCACAGATACGCAGTATTTT

abundance: few
v_gene: TRBV2
j_gene: TRBJ1-1
d_gene: -
CDR3aa: CASSSGQNTEAFF
CDR3nt: TGTGCCAGCAGCTCTGGACAGAACACTGAAGCTTTCTTT

abundance: -
v_gene: TRBV30
j_gene: TRBJ2-7
d_gene: -
CDR3aa: CAWSARHEQYF
CDR3nt: TGTGCCTGGAGCGCCCGACATGAGCAGTACTTC

abundance: -
v_gene: TRBV7-8
j_gene: TRBJ2-7
d_gene: -
CDR3aa: CASTARDSSSYEQYF
CDR3nt: TGTGCCAGCACCGCCCGGGACTCCAGCTCCTACGAGCAGTACTTC

abundance: -
v_gene: TRBV6-6
j_gene: TRBJ2-1
d_gene: TRBD2
CDR3aa: CASSTGLAGVPQFF
CDR3nt: TGTGCCAGCAGCACCGGACTAGCGGGAGTACCGCAGTTCTTC

abundance: -
v_gene: TRBV2
j_gene: TRBJ1-1
d_gene: -
CDR3aa: CASSANREGEAFF
CDR3nt: TGTGCCAGCAGTGCAAACCGGGAGGGTGAAGCTTTCTTT

abundance: -
v_gene: TRBV28
j_gene: TRBJ2-7
d_gene: -
CDR3aa: CASTKALSYEQYF
CDR3nt: TGTGCCAGTACTAAGGCCCTCTCCTACGAGCAGTACTTC

abundance: few
v_gene: TRBV5-1
j_gene: TRBJ2-5
d_gene: -
CDR3aa: CASSLAAAAQETQYF
CDR3nt: TGCGCCAGCAGCTTGGCCGCGGCAGCCCAAGAGACCCAGTACTTC

abundance: many
v_gene: TRBV15
j_gene: TRBJ1-5
d_gene: -
CDR3aa: CATSRDHSMLRGRQPQHF
CDR3nt: TGTGCCACCAGCAGAGACCACTCGATGCTTCGGGGTAGGCAGCCCCAGCATTTT

abundance: -
v_gene: TRBV19
j_gene: TRBJ2-1
d_gene: -
CDR3aa: CASSIDQSVWQVF
CDR3nt: TGTGCCAGTAGTATAGATCAAAGTGTTTGGCAGGTCTTC

abundance: few
v_gene: TRBV28
j_gene: TRBJ2-2
d_gene: TRBD2
CDR3aa: CASSYTSGGPGELFF
CDR3nt: TGTGCCAGCAGTTACACTAGCGGGGGTCCCGGGGAGCTGTTTTTT

abundance: -
v_gene: TRBV3-1/TRBV3-2
j_gene: TRBJ1-2
d_gene: -
CDR3aa: CASSQYSRGYTF
CDR3nt: TGTGCCAGCAGCCAGTACAGTCGAGGCTACACCTTC

abundance: -
v_gene: TRBV7-9
j_gene: TRBJ1-1
d_gene: -
CDR3aa: CASSLGGGTEAFF
CDR3nt: TGTGCCAGCAGCCTGGGGGGAGGCACTGAAGCTTTCTTT

abundance: -
v_gene: TRBV3-1/TRBV3-2
j_gene: TRBJ2-1
d_gene: -
CDR3aa: CASSQTSRNEQFF
CDR3nt: TGTGCCAGCAGCCAAACTAGCAGGAATGAGCAGTTCTTC